This T cell receptor beta chain derives from a study of beta chain features in type 1 diabetes. Study as a whole: Similarity in age, gender and cell yields was seen between patients and healthy donors. Study conclusions and caveats: Diminished insertions and augmented deletions at VDJ junctions characterized type 1 diabetes patients.

Reverse transcribing all isolated RNA meant expressed TCRB transcripts were sequenced. TCRdb's table, derived via immunoSEQ multiplex PCR, lists solely in-frame clones and lacks some. Of a few hundred thousand clones listed, about 15% are singletons. CDR1 MGHRA and CDR2 YSYEKL come from the germline V gene. This CDR3 has 16 residues. V was pared by 0 bases and J by 7 bases, with 11 bases of the junction left unmatched. Concerning this clone: The antigen remains unidentified.

The chain employs TRBV4-1 and TRBJ2-7; 8 bases agree with TRBD2. The sequence was collected from a woman under 30 in good health. Sequencing was done on a sample of naive CD4+ T cells from blood. The CDR3, as DNA: TGCGCCAGCAGCCAAGATAGCCGGGAGGGCCTTTGGGAGCAGTACTTC. It codes for CASSQDSREGLWEQYF.